This T cell receptor (beta chain) was recovered during a study of T-cell reconstitution after alpha-beta-depleted transplantation in children. Whole-study findings and limits: The study traced high day-60 TCRbeta diversity in some patients to surviving recipient T cells and thymic progenitors. At one year after transplant, newly produced T cells mostly accounted for T-cell counts and diversity. About two months after transplant, alpha-beta T cells reportedly came from several hundred expanded graft clones.

For TCRbeta, the library was prepared with unique molecular identifiers. TCRdb independently ran MiXCR on the PCR reads; one entry per CDR3 protein. The sample has about 980,000 distinct CDR3 sequences; roughly 29% are singletons. The CDR3 is made up of 13 amino acids. Germline assignment: CDR1 DFQATT and CDR2 SNEGSKA (reference sequence). The V and J ends lost 5 bases and 3 bases respectively, with 11 bases between them. With respect to this clonotype: No antigen is known for it.

The material sequenced was PBMCs, mostly from graft donor cells, taken 360 days after TCRalphabeta/CD19-depleted stem cell transplant. This receptor was obtained from a boy in the first two years of life who had a stem cell transplant for SCID, so the T cells may come from the graft donor. This rearrangement joins TRBV20-1 to TRBJ1-5; maybe TRBD1 (6 bases). This chain's CDR3 is CSAGGQPNQPQHF. CDR3 sequence (DNA): TGCAGTGCTGGGGGACAACCCAATCAGCCCCAGCATTTT.